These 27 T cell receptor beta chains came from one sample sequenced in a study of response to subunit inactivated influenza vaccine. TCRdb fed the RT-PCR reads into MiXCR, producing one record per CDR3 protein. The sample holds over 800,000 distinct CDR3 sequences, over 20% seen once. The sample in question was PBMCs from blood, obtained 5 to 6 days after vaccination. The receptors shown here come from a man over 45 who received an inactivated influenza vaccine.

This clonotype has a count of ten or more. The CDR3 loop is CASSQVGQGSHRELFF. The CDR3, as DNA: TGTGCCAGCAGCCAAGTTGGACAGGGGTCGCACCGGGAGCTGTTTTTT. The chain links TRBV4-2 to TRBJ2-2, with 9 positions matching TRBD1. The junction had 9 bases not matched to a gene; V was cut back by 1 base and J by 9 bases. The CDR3 length is 16 residues. Germline V gene data show CDR1 as LGHNA and CDR2 as YNFKEQ.

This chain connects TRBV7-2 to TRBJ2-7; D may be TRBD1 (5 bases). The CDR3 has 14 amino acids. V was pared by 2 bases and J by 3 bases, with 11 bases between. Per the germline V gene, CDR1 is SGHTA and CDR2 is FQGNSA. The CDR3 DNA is TGTGCCAGCAGCTTATGGGGCAGCGTCTACGAGCAGTACTTC. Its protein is CASSLWGSVYEQYF.

Here the CDR3 reads CASSPRRGGTDTQYF. Written as DNA, the CDR3 is TGTGCCAGCAGCCCTCGGCGGGGGGGCACAGATACGCAGTATTTT. J is TRBJ2-3 and V is TRBV4-2; 8 bases fit TRBD2. V gave up 4 bases and J gave up 1 base; unmatched junction bases: 4. The CDR3 sequence is 15 residues long. CDR1 is LGHNA and CDR2 is YNFKEQ in the germline V gene.

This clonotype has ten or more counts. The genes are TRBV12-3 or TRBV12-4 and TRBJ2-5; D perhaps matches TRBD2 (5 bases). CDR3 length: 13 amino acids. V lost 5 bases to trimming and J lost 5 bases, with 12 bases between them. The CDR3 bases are TGTGCCAGCAGTAGCAGAGGGCAGGAGACCCAGTACTTC. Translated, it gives CASSSRGQETQYF.

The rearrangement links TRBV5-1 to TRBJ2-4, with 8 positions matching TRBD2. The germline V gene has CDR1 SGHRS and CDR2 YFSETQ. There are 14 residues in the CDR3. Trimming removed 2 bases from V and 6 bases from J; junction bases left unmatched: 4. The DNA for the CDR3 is TGCGCCAGCAGCTTAGCTAGCGGGTCAAACATTCAGTACTTC. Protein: CASSLASGSNIQYF.

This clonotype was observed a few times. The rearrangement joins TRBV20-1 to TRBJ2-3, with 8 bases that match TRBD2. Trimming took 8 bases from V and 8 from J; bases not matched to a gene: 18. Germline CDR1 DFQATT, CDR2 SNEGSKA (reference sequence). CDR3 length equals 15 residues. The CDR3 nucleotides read TGCAGTCACGCGTCGCCTAGCGGGCTGGTGGGTACGCAGTATTTT. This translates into CSHASPSGLVGTQYF.

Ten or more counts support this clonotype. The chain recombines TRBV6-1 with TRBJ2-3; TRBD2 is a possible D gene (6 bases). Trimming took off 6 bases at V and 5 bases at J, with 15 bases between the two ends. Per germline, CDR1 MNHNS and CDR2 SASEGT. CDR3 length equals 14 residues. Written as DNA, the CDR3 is TGTGCCAGCAGAGCGCTAGCGATCAGAGATACGCAGTATTTT. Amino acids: CASRALAIRDTQYF.

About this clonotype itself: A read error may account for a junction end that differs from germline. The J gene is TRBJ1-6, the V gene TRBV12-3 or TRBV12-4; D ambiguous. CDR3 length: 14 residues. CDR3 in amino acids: CGSSLGQLNSPLHF. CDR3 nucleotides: TGTGGCAGCAGTTTGGGCCAGCTTAATTCACCCCTCCACTTT.

The CDR3, as DNA: TGTGCCAGCAGCCCGTCAGCCCTTGGCTACACCTTC. As protein: CASSPSALGYTF. This chain uses TRBV5-6 with TRBJ1-2, with no clear D. V shed 4 bases and J shed 7 bases, with 11 bases lying between them. Looked up from germline, CDR1 is SGHDT and CDR2 is YYEEEE. The CDR3 runs to 12 residues.

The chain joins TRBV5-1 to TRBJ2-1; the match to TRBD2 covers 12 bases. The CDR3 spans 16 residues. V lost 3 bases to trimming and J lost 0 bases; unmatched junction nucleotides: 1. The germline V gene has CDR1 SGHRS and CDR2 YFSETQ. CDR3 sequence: CASSWTSGISYNEQFF. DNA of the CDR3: TGCGCCAGCAGCTGGACTAGCGGGATCTCCTACAATGAGCAGTTCTTC.

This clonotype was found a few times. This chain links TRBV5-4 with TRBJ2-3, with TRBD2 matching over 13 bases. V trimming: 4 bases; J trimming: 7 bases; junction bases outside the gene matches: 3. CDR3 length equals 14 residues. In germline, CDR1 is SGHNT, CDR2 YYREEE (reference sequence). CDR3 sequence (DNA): TGTGCCAGCAGCCTGGGACTAGCGGGATATACGCAGTATTTT. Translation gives CASSLGLAGYTQYF.

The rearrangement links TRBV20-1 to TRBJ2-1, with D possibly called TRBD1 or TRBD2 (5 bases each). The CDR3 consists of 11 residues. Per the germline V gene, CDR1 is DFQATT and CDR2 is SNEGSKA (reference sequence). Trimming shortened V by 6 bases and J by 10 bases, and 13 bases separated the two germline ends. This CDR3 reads CSASGAREQFF. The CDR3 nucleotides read TGCAGTGCCTCCGGGGCCCGGGAGCAGTTCTTC.

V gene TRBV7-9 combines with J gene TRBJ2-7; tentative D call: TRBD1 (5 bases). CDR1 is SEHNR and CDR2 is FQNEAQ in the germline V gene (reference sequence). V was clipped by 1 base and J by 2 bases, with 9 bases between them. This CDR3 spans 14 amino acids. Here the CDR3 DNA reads TGTGCCAGCAGCTTAGAGGGGATCACCTACGAGCAGTACTTC. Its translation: CASSLEGITYEQYF.

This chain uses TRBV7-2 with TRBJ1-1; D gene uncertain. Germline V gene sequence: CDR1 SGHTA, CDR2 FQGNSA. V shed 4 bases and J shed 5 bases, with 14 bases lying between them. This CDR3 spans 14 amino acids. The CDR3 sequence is CASSSPGIGTEAFF. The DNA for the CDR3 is TGTGCCAGCAGCTCCCCGGGAATTGGGACTGAAGCTTTCTTT. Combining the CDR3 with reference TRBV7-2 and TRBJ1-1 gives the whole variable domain GAGVSQSPSNKVTEKGKDVELRCDPISGHTALYWYRQSLGQGLEFLIYFQGNSAPDKSGLPSDRFSAERTGGSVSTLTIQRTQQEDSAVYLCASSSPGIGTEAFFGQGTRLTVV.

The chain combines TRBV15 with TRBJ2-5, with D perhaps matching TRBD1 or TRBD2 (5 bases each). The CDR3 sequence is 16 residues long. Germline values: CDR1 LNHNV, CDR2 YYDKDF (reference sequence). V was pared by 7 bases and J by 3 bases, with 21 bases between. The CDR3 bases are TGTGCCACCACTAGAGGGGCAGCGATTAGCGAAGAGACCCAGTACTTC. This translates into CATTRGAAISEETQYF.

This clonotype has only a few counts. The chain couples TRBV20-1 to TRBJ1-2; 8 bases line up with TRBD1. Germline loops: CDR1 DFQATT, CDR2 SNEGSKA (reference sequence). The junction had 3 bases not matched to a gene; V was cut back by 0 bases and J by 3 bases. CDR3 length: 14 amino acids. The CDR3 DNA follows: TGCAGTGCTAGAGATACAGGGGGGGACTATGGCTACACCTTC. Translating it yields CSARDTGGDYGYTF.

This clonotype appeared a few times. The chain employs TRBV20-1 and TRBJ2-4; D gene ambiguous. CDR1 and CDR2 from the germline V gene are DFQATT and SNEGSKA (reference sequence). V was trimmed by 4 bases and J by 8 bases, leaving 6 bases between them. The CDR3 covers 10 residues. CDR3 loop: CSATLDIQYF. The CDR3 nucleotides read TGCAGTGCTACCCTAGACATTCAGTACTTC.

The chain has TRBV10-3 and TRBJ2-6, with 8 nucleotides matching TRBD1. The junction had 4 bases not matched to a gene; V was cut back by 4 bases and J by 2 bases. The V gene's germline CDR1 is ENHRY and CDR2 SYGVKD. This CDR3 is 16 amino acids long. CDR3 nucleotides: TGTGCCATCAGTGGTTCAGGGGGCACTGGGGCCAACGTCCTGACTTTC. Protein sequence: CAISGSGGTGANVLTF.

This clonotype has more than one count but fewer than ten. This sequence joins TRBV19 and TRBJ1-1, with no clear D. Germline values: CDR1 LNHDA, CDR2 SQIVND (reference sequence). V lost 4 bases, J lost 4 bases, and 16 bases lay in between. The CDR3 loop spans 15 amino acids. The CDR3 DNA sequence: TGTGCCAGTAGTACCCGAGATGCAGGCAGCACTGAAGCTTTCTTT. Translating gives CASSTRDAGSTEAFF.

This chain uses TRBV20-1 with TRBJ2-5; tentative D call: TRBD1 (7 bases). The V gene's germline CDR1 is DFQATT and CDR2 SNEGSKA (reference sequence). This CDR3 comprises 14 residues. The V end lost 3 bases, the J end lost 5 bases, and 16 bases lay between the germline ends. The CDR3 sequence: CSASRPGGPETQYF. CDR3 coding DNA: TGCAGTGCTAGTCGGCCAGGGGGGCCGGAGACCCAGTACTTC.

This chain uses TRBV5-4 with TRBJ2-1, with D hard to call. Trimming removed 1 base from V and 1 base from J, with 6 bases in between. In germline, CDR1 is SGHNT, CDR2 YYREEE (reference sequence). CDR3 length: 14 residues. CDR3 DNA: TGTGCCAGCAGCTTGAGGCTATCCTACAATGAGCAGTTCTTC. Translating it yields CASSLRLSYNEQFF.

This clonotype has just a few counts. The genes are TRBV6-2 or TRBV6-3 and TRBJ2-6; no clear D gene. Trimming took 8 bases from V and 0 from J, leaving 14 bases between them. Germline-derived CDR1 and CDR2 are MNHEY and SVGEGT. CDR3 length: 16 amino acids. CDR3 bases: TGTGCCAGCCGTATAGACAAGGCCTCTGGGGCCAACGTCCTGACTTTC. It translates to CASRIDKASGANVLTF.

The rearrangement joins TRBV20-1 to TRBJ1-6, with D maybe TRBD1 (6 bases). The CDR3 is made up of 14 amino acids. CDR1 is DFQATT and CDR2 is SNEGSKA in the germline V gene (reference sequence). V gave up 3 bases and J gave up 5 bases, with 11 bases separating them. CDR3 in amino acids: CSASLGGNNSPLHF. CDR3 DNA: TGCAGTGCTAGTTTAGGGGGAAATAATTCACCCCTCCACTTT.

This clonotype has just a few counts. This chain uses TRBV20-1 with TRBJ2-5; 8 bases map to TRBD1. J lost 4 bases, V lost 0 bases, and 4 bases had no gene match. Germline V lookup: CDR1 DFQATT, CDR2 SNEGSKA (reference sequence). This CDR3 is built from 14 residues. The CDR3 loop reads CSARESGGTETQYF. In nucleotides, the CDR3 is TGCAGTGCTAGAGAGTCAGGGGGCACAGAGACCCAGTACTTC.

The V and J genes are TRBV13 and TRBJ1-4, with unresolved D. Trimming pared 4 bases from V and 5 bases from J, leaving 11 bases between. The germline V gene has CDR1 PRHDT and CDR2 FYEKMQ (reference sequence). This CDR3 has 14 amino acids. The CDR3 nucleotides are TGTGCCAGCAGCTCACCAAGGTGGAATGAAAAACTGTTTTTT. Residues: CASSSPRWNEKLFF.

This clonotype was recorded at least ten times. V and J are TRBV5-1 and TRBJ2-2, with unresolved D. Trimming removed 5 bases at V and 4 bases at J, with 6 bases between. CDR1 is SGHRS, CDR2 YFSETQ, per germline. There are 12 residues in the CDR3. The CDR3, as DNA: TGCGCCAGCAGACGACCCACCGGGGAGCTGTTTTTT. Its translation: CASRRPTGELFF.

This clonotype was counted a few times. The CDR3 loop reads CASSSTGLAVLSNEQFF. CDR3 in DNA: TGTGCCAGCAGCTCGACCGGACTAGCTGTCCTTAGCAATGAGCAGTTCTTC. The chain carries TRBV7-2 and TRBJ2-1, with 8 bases identical to TRBD2. This CDR3 contains 17 residues. Germline CDR1 and CDR2: SGHTA and FQGNSA. V shed 4 bases and J 6 bases; nucleotides not matched to a gene: 14. Using reference TRBV7-2 and TRBJ2-1 for the parts outside the CDR3, the full variable domain is GAGVSQSPSNKVTEKGKDVELRCDPISGHTALYWYRQSLGQGLEFLIYFQGNSAPDKSGLPSDRFSAERTGGSVSTLTIQRTQQEDSAVYLCASSSTGLAVLSNEQFFGPGTRLTVL.